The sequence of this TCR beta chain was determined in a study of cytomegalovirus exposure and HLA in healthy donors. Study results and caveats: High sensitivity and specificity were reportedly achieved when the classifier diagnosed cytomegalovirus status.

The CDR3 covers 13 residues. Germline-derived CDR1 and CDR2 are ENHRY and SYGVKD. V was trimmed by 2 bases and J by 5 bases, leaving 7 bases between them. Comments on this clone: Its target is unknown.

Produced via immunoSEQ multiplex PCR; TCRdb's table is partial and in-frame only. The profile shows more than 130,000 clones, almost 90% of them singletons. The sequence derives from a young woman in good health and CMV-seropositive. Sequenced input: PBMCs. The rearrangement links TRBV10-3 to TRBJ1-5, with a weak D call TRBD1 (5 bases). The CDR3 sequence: CAISEDSDQPQHF. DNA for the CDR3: TGTGCCATCAGTGAGGACAGCGATCAGCCCCAGCATTTT.